The rows below give T cell receptor beta chains drawn from one sample of a study of OX40 agonist ivuxolimab in advanced cancers. Only in-frame clones appear in the TCRdb table, and some are missing; sequencing was by immunoSEQ multiplex PCR. The sample includes about 58,000 clones, about 85% of them seen just once. This material consisted of CD4+ or CD8+ T cells sorted from blood, taken in a trial of the OX40 agonist ivuxolimab. The receptors stem from an adult with an advanced solid tumor such as melanoma, head and neck, liver or kidney cancer. Both conserved end residues are part of each CDR3. Each record gives: J gene, V gene, CDR3 protein.

>TRBJ1-2|TRBV16
CASSSKRAYGYTF
>TRBJ1-1|TRBV5-4
CASSLAPSRGLTEAFF
>TRBJ1-4|TRBV7-7
CASSPARGGKLFF
>TRBJ2-5|TRBV6-1
CASRPSGQTQETQYF
>TRBJ1-2|TRBV27
CASSLNPTVTYGYTF
>TRBJ1-6|TRBV6-5
CASKDRLENSPLHF
>TRBJ2-5|TRBV11-2
CASARVRGQETQYF
>TRBJ1-2|TRBV14
CASSMTILRANYGYTF
>TRBJ2-3|TRBV18
CASSPLGRSTDTQYF
>TRBJ2-5|TRBV2
CASSPSRLAGGLGETQYF
>TRBJ1-5|TRBV30
CAWSYRGNQPQHF
>TRBJ2-1|TRBV4-1
CASSQGLAGGDNEQFF
>TRBJ1-1|TRBV14
CASSPLGGTSNTEAFF
>TRBJ1-2|TRBV6-1
CASSAPRTGDGYTF
>TRBJ2-3|TRBV6-1
CASSWKTGGGDTQYF
>TRBJ2-5|TRBV7-6
CASSFRGQETQYF
>TRBJ2-5|TRBV6-1
CASSGQPGETQYF
>TRBJ2-7|TRBV4-1
CASSQDGTGLRLRYF
>TRBJ2-1|TRBV6-5
CASSYRGLAVNEQFF
>TRBJ1-3|TRBV18
CASSPPNPKTGSGNTIYF
>TRBJ1-5|TRBV6-5
CASGRSRVSNQPQHF
>TRBJ2-3|TRBV11-3
CASSLAPRPLGADTQYF
>TRBJ2-1|TRBV2
CASSRKKGDEQFF
>TRBJ2-4|TRBV5-5
CASSSQGGLAKNIQYF
>TRBJ2-2|TRBV5-1
CASSFSGGSFGELFF